The clone carrying this T cell receptor (beta chain) was seen repeatedly, ten times or more. Its antigen is still unknown. TCRdb called the reads again in MiXCR, with one record for every CDR3 protein. Here the sample spans some 300,000 distinct CDR3 sequences, 9.6% being singletons. This record comes from a study of T cell repertoires in cytomegalovirus infection. Study in general: Indications came from public TCR beta signatures; they pointed to CMV infection and to a matching HLA type.

Regarding the study as a whole: HLA-C-restricted CMV clonotypes gave the most frequent clonotype in two of eight donors. Cumulative frequency (of public TCR beta family members) identified carriers of CMV plus the relevant HLA.

The CDR3 loop spans 14 amino acids. Trimming left V 0 bases short and J 6 bases short, with 14 bases between. CDR1 and CDR2 (germline): DFQATT, SNEGSKA (reference sequence). The sequence derives from a human donor in good health (CMV status not recorded). Some clones in this sample may be carry-over from other donors' samples. V gene TRBV20-1 combines with J gene TRBJ1-1; D gene uncertain. The sequenced sample was PBMCs. CDR3: CSAREAGRRAEAFF. CDR3 nucleotide sequence: TGCAGTGCTAGAGAAGCGGGTCGGCGGGCTGAAGCTTTCTTT.